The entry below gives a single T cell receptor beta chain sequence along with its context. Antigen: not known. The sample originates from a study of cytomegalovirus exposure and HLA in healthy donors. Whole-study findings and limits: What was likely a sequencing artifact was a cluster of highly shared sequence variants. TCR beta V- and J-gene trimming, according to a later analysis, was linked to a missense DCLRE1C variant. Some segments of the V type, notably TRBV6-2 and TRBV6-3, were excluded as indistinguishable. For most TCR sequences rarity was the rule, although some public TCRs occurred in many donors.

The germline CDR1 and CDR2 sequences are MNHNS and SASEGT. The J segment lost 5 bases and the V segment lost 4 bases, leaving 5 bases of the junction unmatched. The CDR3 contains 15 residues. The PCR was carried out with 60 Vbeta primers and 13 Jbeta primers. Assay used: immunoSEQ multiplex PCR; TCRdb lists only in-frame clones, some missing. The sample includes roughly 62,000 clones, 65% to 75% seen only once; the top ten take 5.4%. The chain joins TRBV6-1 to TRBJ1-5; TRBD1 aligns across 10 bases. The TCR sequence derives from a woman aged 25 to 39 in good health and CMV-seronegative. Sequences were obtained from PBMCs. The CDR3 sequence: CASSGGTGAHQPQHF. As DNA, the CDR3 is TGTGCCAGCAGTGGTGGGACAGGGGCCCATCAGCCCCAGCATTTT.